The next 14 T cell receptor beta chains were all read from a single sample in a study of OX40 agonist ivuxolimab in advanced cancers. Library preparation employed the immunoSEQ multiplex PCR assay. The table comes from immuneACCESS by way of TCRdb, which keeps in-frame sequences with V and J called. Part of the clones is missing from these tables; in studies checked, under half for an unresolved V gene and the rest for unknown reasons. The table for this sample lists 83,000 or so clones; around 84% of them were counted only once. Approximately 1.7% of the sample is held by the ten biggest clonotypes. Sequenced here: CD4+ or CD8+ T cells sorted from blood, sampled in a trial of the OX40 agonist ivuxolimab. These receptors were collected from an adult with an advanced solid tumor such as melanoma, head and neck, liver or kidney cancer.

V is TRBV5-1 and J is TRBJ2-2; 9 bases are a match to TRBD1. V gave up 5 bases and J gave up 3 bases; unmatched junction bases: 2. The CDR3 spans 14 residues. CDR1 is SGHRS and CDR2 is YFSETQ in the germline V gene. CDR3 protein: CASRQGADTGELFF. The CDR3 DNA follows: TGCGCCAGCAGACAGGGGGCAGACACCGGGGAGCTGTTTTTT.

The V and J genes are TRBV5-1 and TRBJ1-4, with D possibly being TRBD1 (5 bases). The CDR3 is 15 residues long. Germline V gene lookup returns CDR1 SGHRS and CDR2 YFSETQ. V lost 4 bases, J lost 2 bases, and 12 bases lay in between. The CDR3 reads CASSDPTGTNEKLFF. CDR3 nucleotides: TGCGCCAGCAGCGACCCAACAGGCACTAATGAAAAACTGTTTTTT.

The V and J genes are TRBV7-2 and TRBJ2-5; D gene unclear. CDR3 length: 13 amino acids. CDR1 is SGHTA and CDR2 is FQGNSA in the germline V gene. V was shortened by 1 base and J by 5 bases, with 8 bases between the two germline ends. CDR3 in amino acids: CASSLEGRETQYF. The CDR3 DNA reads as TGTGCCAGCAGCTTAGAGGGTCGGGAGACCCAGTACTTC.

The V call is TRBV13, the J call TRBJ2-1, with 10 bases that match TRBD1. Germline CDR1 reads PRHDT; CDR2 reads FYEKMQ (reference sequence). The CDR3 has 16 amino acids. After removal of 4 bases from V and 5 bases from J, the junction contained 8 bases not matched to a gene. The CDR3, as DNA: TGTGCCAGCAGCTCCAGGACAGGGGGGATGAACAATGAGCAGTTCTTC. It yields the protein CASSSRTGGMNNEQFF.

The genes are TRBV10-3 and TRBJ2-3; 7 bases align to TRBD1. V lost 11 bases and J lost 2; bases outside the gene matches: 10. Germline V lookup: CDR1 ENHRY, CDR2 SYGVKD. There are 14 residues in the CDR3. This chain's CDR3 is CAASPGQDTDTQYF. The CDR3 DNA sequence: TGTGCCGCGAGCCCTGGACAGGACACAGATACGCAGTATTTT.

This rearrangement joins TRBV9 to TRBJ1-1, with TRBD1 matching over 8 bases. The CDR3 loop spans 18 amino acids. Germline CDR1 reads SGDLS; CDR2 reads YYNGEE. The V and J ends lost 0 bases and 0 bases, in that order; junction bases with no gene match: 10. The CDR3 reads CASSVGGGQGLMNTEAFF. The CDR3 DNA reads as TGTGCCAGCAGCGTAGGTGGAGGACAGGGACTAATGAACACTGAAGCTTTCTTT. Drawing the rest from reference TRBV9 and TRBJ1-1, the complete variable domain is DSGVTQTPKHLITATGQRVTLRCSPRSGDLSVYWYQQSLDQGLQFLIQYYNGEERAKGNILERFSAQQFPDLHSELNLSSLELGDSALYFCASSVGGGQGLMNTEAFFGQGTRLTVV.

The rearrangement joins TRBV7-2 to TRBJ2-7; D is unclear. CDR3 size: 11 residues. The germline V gene encodes CDR1 SGHTA and CDR2 FQGNSA. V gave up 6 bases and J gave up 3 bases, with 6 bases separating them. The CDR3 nucleotides are TGTGCCAGCAGAGCCGGCTACGAGCAGTACTTC. Translated, it gives CASRAGYEQYF.

V and J are TRBV19 and TRBJ2-3, with 11 nucleotides matching TRBD2. The CDR3 runs to 18 residues. The V gene end was trimmed by 3 bases and the J gene end by 3 bases; junction bases not matched to a gene: 11. CDR1 is LNHDA and CDR2 is SQIVND in the germline V gene (reference sequence). This chain's CDR3 is CASSMGTHGTSGTDTQYF. The CDR3 DNA sequence: TGTGCCAGTAGTATGGGGACCCATGGGACTAGCGGAACAGATACGCAGTATTTT.

DNA of the CDR3: TGCGCCAGCCGCCCTCCAGGCGGGCCCCCAGATACGCAGTATTTT. Translated: CASRPPGGPPDTQYF. The chain recombines TRBV5-1 with TRBJ2-3; a possible D gene is TRBD2 (5 bases). The CDR3 consists of 15 residues. V lost 7 bases and J lost 4, with 19 bases in between. Germline V CDR1 and CDR2: SGHRS, YFSETQ.

The chain employs TRBV28 and TRBJ2-7; TRBD2 is a possible D gene (5 bases). The CDR3 sequence is 15 residues long. V was clipped by 5 bases and J by 5 bases, with 19 bases between them. Germline CDR1 MDHEN, CDR2 SYDVKM. The CDR3 sequence is CASSGDQFRGNEQYF. DNA of the CDR3: TGTGCCAGCAGTGGAGACCAATTTCGGGGAAACGAGCAGTACTTC.

This chain links TRBV2 with TRBJ1-2, with D possibly being TRBD1 (5 bases). The CDR3 runs to 13 residues. V lost 7 bases and J lost 8, with 17 bases in between. Germline CDR1 and CDR2: SNHLY and FYNNEI. DNA for the CDR3: TGTGCCAGCACTGTAGGGGAGGTCGGGGGCTACACCTTC. This translates into CASTVGEVGGYTF.

V is TRBV18 and J is TRBJ1-2; D is perhaps TRBD1 (5 bases). Trimming removed 2 bases at V and 3 bases at J, with 10 bases between. This CDR3 is 14 amino acids long. Germline V lookup: CDR1 KGHSH, CDR2 LQKENI. CDR3 sequence (DNA): TGTGCCAGCTCACCATCCGGGACGGACTATGGCTACACCTTC. Amino acids: CASSPSGTDYGYTF.

This clone showed up just once. The chain combines TRBV7-8 with TRBJ2-5; 8 nucleotides match TRBD1. Trimming at V came to 2 bases and at J to 2 bases, leaving 4 bases not matched to a gene. This CDR3 region has 15 residues. Germline V gene data show CDR1 as SGHVS and CDR2 as FQNEAQ. CDR3 nucleotide sequence: TGTGCCAGCAGCTTACATGGGACAGGACAAGAGACCCAGTACTTC. It yields the protein CASSLHGTGQETQYF.

This clone was seen only a few times. The gene calls are TRBV29-1 and TRBJ2-7, with D perhaps given as TRBD1 or TRBD2 (5 bases each). The CDR3 is 11 residues long. Trimming left V 4 bases short and J 5 bases short, with 9 bases between. The V gene's germline CDR1 is SQVTM and CDR2 ANQGSEA. CDR3 nucleotide sequence: TGCAGCGTTGTTGAGGGGAACGAGCAGTACTTC. Its protein is CSVVEGNEQYF.